Listed here are 20 T cell receptor beta chains from one sample, sequenced in a study of metastatic and nonmetastatic thyroid tumors. There were no patients who had received any treatment before thyroid surgery. TCRdb reanalyzed the PCR reads via MiXCR. The table lists 64,000 or so clones, about 16% of them singletons. The sample comprised blood. The receptors stem from a male donor with papillary thyroid cancer or a benign thyroid nodule (not recorded which). Some clones in this sample may be carry-over from other donors' samples.

This clone was seen only once. V is TRBV9 and J is TRBJ1-2; tentative D call: TRBD1 (5 bases). The germline V gene has CDR1 SGDLS and CDR2 YYNGEE. This CDR3 has 14 residues. The ends were cut back, 4 bases at V and 7 bases at J, with 17 bases in the middle. The CDR3 protein is CASSRREGQFGYTF. The CDR3 DNA sequence: TGTGCCAGCAGCCGCCGGGAGGGGCAGTTTGGCTACACCTTC.

This clone was recorded many times. V gene TRBV2 combines with J gene TRBJ1-6; no clear D. Looked up from germline, CDR1 is SNHLY and CDR2 is FYNNEI. The CDR3 is 12 amino acids. V was shortened by 3 bases and J by 7 bases, with 4 bases between the two germline ends. CDR3 sequence reads: CASSDGNSPLHF. DNA of the CDR3: TGTGCCAGCAGTGATGGGAATTCACCCCTCCACTTT.

This clone was picked up many times. Other DNA sequences from this sample encode an identical CDR3 as well. The chain carries TRBV3-1 and TRBJ2-4; D gene unclear. There are 11 residues in the CDR3. Germline CDR1 LGHDT, CDR2 YNNKEL (reference sequence). V was shortened by 3 bases and J by 9 bases, with 6 bases between the two germline ends. The CDR3: CASSHGLIQYF. The CDR3 nucleotides are TGTGCCAGCAGCCACGGTCTCATTCAGTACTTC.

This clone was observed at least ten times. V usage is TRBV4-1 and J usage is TRBJ1-3; D perhaps matches TRBD1 (5 bases). The V end was cut by 0 bases, the J end by 3 bases, with 18 bases between. Per the germline V gene, CDR1 is MGHRA and CDR2 is YSYEKL. The CDR3 extends over 18 amino acids. CDR3 nucleotide sequence: TGCGCCAGCAGCCAAGATATTCCGGGACTTGCTAATGGAAACACCATATATTTT. This encodes CASSQDIPGLANGNTIYF.

As for this clone: With a much larger clone just one base away, this may be a read error. Other DNA sequences in this specimen translate into the identical CDR3. The chain employs TRBV20-1 and TRBJ2-2; D is undetermined. The V and J ends lost 6 bases and 6 bases respectively, with 17 bases between them. Germline V gene sequence: CDR1 DFQATT, CDR2 SNEGSKA (reference sequence). CDR3 length: 14 amino acids. The CDR3 sequence: CSAPLGGSPGELFF. The CDR3, as DNA: TGCAGTGCCCCCTTGGGCGGTAGTCCCGGGGAGCTGTTTTTT.

In regard to this clone: Germline and junction disagree at one end, which may indicate a read error. The V gene is TRBV10-3, the J gene TRBJ1-5; D remains unclear. Germline V lookup: CDR1 ENHRY, CDR2 SYGVKD. CDR3 length equals 15 residues. CDR3 loop: CASSYGPSGNQPQHF. The CDR3 DNA reads as TGTGCCAGCAGTTACGGTCCGAGTGGCAATCAGCCCCAGCATTTT.

This clone is classed as medium-sized (0.01 to 0.1%). This chain uses TRBV6-5 with TRBJ2-2; 11 bases match TRBD2. The V gene end was trimmed by 6 bases and the J gene end by 1 base; junction bases not matched to a gene: 10. CDR1 MNHEY and CDR2 SVGAGI come from the germline V gene. The CDR3 runs 18 residues. CDR3 in DNA: TGTGCCAGCAGCCCCGGGACTAGCGGAGACGTGAACACCGGGGAGCTGTTTTTT. It yields the protein CASSPGTSGDVNTGELFF.

This clone was counted at least ten times. J is TRBJ2-3 and V is TRBV9, with 9 bases aligning to TRBD2. Trimming at V came to 4 bases and at J to 8 bases, leaving 17 bases not matched to a gene. This CDR3 has 17 amino acids. Germline V gene lookup returns CDR1 SGDLS and CDR2 YYNGEE. Written as DNA, the CDR3 is TGTGCCAGCAGCCCCGGTGGAGCGGGAGGCCTCACGGGTACGCAGTATTTT. As protein: CASSPGGAGGLTGTQYF.

Of note for this clone: Given the absence of the conserved phenylalanine or tryptophan at the CDR3 end, a read error is likely. No DNA is shown, since the ends of the CDR3 on it are uncertain; the CDR3 is the one TCRdb lists. This sequence joins TRBV20-1 and TRBJ2-6; no check of the table's D call, TRBD1, against the DNA was made. Germline CDR1 and CDR2: DFQATT and SNEGSKA (reference sequence). A total of 8 residues make up the CDR3, ends included. CDR3 loop: CSARPIWA.

CDR3 residues: CASSYSDITSGRNEQFF. The CDR3 DNA reads TGTGCCAGCAGTTACTCCGATATCACTAGCGGCCGCAATGAGCAGTTCTTC. This chain connects TRBV6-6 to TRBJ2-1; 8 positions agree with TRBD2. This CDR3 is built from 17 residues. Germline loops: CDR1 MNHNY, CDR2 SVGAGI (reference sequence). Losses at the gene ends were 0 bases for V and 6 bases for J; bases not matched to a gene: 10.

This clone was picked up many times. V usage is TRBV7-2 and J usage is TRBJ1-5, with D unclear. Trimming pared 2 bases from V and 3 bases from J, leaving 8 bases between. This CDR3 contains 14 residues. The germline gives CDR1 SGHTA, CDR2 FQGNSA. The CDR3 region has the DNA TGTGCCAGCAGCTTAATCGCCCTCAATCAGCCCCAGCATTTT. It is translated as CASSLIALNQPQHF. Full variable domain (remainder filled in from reference TRBV7-2 and TRBJ1-5): GAGVSQSPSNKVTEKGKDVELRCDPISGHTALYWYRQSLGQGLEFLIYFQGNSAPDKSGLPSDRFSAERTGGSVSTLTIQRTQQEDSAVYLCASSLIALNQPQHFGDGTRLSIL.

This clone was seen many times. The chain joins TRBV20-1 to TRBJ2-4, with D perhaps matching TRBD1 or TRBD2 (5 bases each). The CDR3 covers 14 residues. The V end lost 1 base, the J end lost 0 bases, and 7 bases lay between the germline ends. Looked up from germline, CDR1 is DFQATT and CDR2 is SNEGSKA (reference sequence). The CDR3 is CSARGDLAKNIQYF. The CDR3 bases are TGCAGTGCTAGAGGGGACCTAGCCAAAAACATTCAGTACTTC.

At least ten counts were recorded for this clone. CDR3 in DNA: TGTGCCAGCAGTTACAGTGTGGGGACAGGGTTCTACGAGCAGTACTTC. Translation: CASSYSVGTGFYEQYF. This chain joins TRBV6-5 and TRBJ2-7; 9 bases match TRBD1. V shed 2 bases, J shed 3 bases, and the junction held 8 bases outside the gene matches. Germline V gene sequence: CDR1 MNHEY, CDR2 SVGAGI. The CDR3 extends over 16 amino acids.

Many counts were recorded for this clone. This CDR3 is CASSEASGQGGEKLFF. CDR3 nucleotides: TGTGCCAGCAGTGAAGCTTCCGGACAGGGAGGTGAAAAACTGTTTTTT. This chain uses TRBV6-1 with TRBJ1-4; 8 positions agree with TRBD1. Germline V gene sequence: CDR1 MNHNS, CDR2 SASEGT. V lost 0 bases and J lost 7; bases outside the gene matches: 7. The length of the CDR3 is 16 residues.

This chain connects TRBV12-3 or TRBV12-4 to TRBJ1-2; no reliable D call. The CDR3 covers 12 residues. Trimming shortened V by 6 bases and J by 5 bases, and 10 bases separated the two germline ends. This chain's CDR3 is CASSSLRYGYTF. Written as DNA, the CDR3 is TGTGCCAGCAGCTCCCTAAGATATGGCTACACCTTC.

This clone was counted a few times. V usage is TRBV10-3 and J usage is TRBJ1-1; D is possibly TRBD1 (6 bases). CDR1 and CDR2 (germline): ENHRY, SYGVKD. With 7 bases removed from V and 6 bases from J, the gap between germline ends came to 15 bases. The CDR3 has 13 residues. DNA of the CDR3: TGTGCCATCAATCTAGACAGGACCCCTGAAGCTTTCTTT. It codes for CAINLDRTPEAFF.

This clone was seen at least ten times. CDR3 loop: CASTNALGTDTQYF. Here the CDR3 DNA reads TGTGCCAGCACGAACGCCCTCGGCACAGATACGCAGTATTTT. The chain uses TRBV12-3 or TRBV12-4 and TRBJ2-3, with no clear D. CDR3 size: 14 residues. V shed 7 bases and J shed 1 base, with 12 bases lying between them.

In this sample, this clone turned up many times. This sample also contains other DNA sequences that code for the same CDR3. The chain recombines TRBV30 with TRBJ1-2, with no clear D. This CDR3 is built from 14 residues. Germline V lookup: CDR1 GTSNPN, CDR2 SVGIG (reference sequence). Trimming cost V 0 bases and J 6 bases, with 14 bases left between them. The CDR3 bases are TGTGCCTGGAGTGTAATGGGCAAACCCCATGGCTACACCTTC. It yields the protein CAWSVMGKPHGYTF.

This clone was observed many times. V usage is TRBV10-3 and J usage is TRBJ1-1; D not certain. The CDR3 runs 13 residues. Germline lookup yields CDR1 ENHRY and CDR2 SYGVKD. Deletions cut 6 bases from V and 1 base from J, with 9 bases between. The CDR3 sequence is CAIRMNGNTEAFF. CDR3 in DNA: TGTGCCATCAGAATGAACGGGAACACTGAAGCTTTCTTT.

This clone was seen a few times. A much larger clonotype is one base distant, so this may be a read error. V usage is TRBV5-1 and J usage is TRBJ2-7; no definite D call. Germline V gene sequence: CDR1 SGHRS, CDR2 YFSETQ. The V and J ends lost 0 bases and 0 bases respectively, with 7 bases between them. The CDR3 runs to 14 residues. CDR3: CASSLVFSSYEQYF. The CDR3 DNA reads TGCGCCAGCAGCTTGGTCTTTAGCTCCTACGAGCAGTACTTC.